The rows below give T cell receptor beta chains drawn from one sample of a study of long-term antiretroviral therapy in people with HIV. The data were produced by immunoSEQ multiplex PCR, yet TCRdb's version contains in-frame clones alone and is incomplete. The table records around 20,000 clones, 70% to 90% of them present only once. Sequencing was performed on unsorted PBMCs, taken 0.6 years after starting antiretroviral therapy. These receptors all come from a young woman with HIV. CDR3s include the opening cysteine and the closing phenylalanine or tryptophan. The D gene is left open where the match is weak. Expanded clones get a size class; other rows say once, few or many, or leave the size out.

V gene: TRBV4-2; J gene: TRBJ2-3; clone size: .; D gene: TRBD2; CDR3 DNA: TGTGCCAGCAGCCACGGGGGGGCCGGCACAGATACGCAGTATTTT; CDR3 protein: CASSHGGAGTDTQYF
V gene: TRBV12-5; J gene: TRBJ2-3; clone size: .; D gene: .; CDR3 DNA: TGTGCTAGTGGTCCCTCACAGGTTCAAGATACGCAGTATTTT; CDR3 protein: CASGPSQVQDTQYF
V gene: TRBV19; J gene: TRBJ1-5; clone size: .; D gene: TRBD1; CDR3 DNA: TGTGCCAGTAGTAAATACCGGGACAGGCTTATTGATCAGCCCCAGCATTTT; CDR3 protein: CASSKYRDRLIDQPQHF
V gene: TRBV2; J gene: TRBJ1-2; clone size: .; D gene: .; CDR3 DNA: TGTGCCAGCACCTACCACCCCGACAGTACCTATGGCTACACCTTC; CDR3 protein: CASTYHPDSTYGYTF
V gene: TRBV4-2; J gene: TRBJ2-7; clone size: .; D gene: .; CDR3 DNA: TGTGCCAGCAGCCAAGAAGGCTACGAGCAGTACTTC; CDR3 protein: CASSQEGYEQYF
V gene: TRBV9; J gene: TRBJ2-1; clone size: .; D gene: .; CDR3 DNA: TGTGCCAGCAGCTTCCCCAATGCCTACAATGAGCAGTTCTTC; CDR3 protein: CASSFPNAYNEQFF
V gene: TRBV30; J gene: TRBJ2-4; clone size: .; D gene: .; CDR3 DNA: TGTGCCTGGACCAGGGGACCCAAAAACATTCAGTACTTC; CDR3 protein: CAWTRGPKNIQYF
V gene: TRBV5-1; J gene: TRBJ2-3; clone size: .; D gene: TRBD2; CDR3 DNA: TGCGCCAGCAGCTTGATTGCGGGGGGGGACTCTGGCACAGATACGCAGTATTTT; CDR3 protein: CASSLIAGGDSGTDTQYF
V gene: TRBV5-1; J gene: TRBJ2-2; clone size: .; D gene: .; CDR3 DNA: TGCGCCAGCAGCACAACGACAGCGATCACCGGGGAGCTGTTTTTT; CDR3 protein: CASSTTTAITGELFF
V gene: TRBV6-5; J gene: TRBJ1-2; clone size: .; D gene: TRBD1; CDR3 DNA: TGTGCCAGCAGTTACTCGGGACAGCCTTCCTATGGCTACACCTTC; CDR3 protein: CASSYSGQPSYGYTF
V gene: TRBV7-2; J gene: TRBJ2-2; clone size: once; D gene: .; CDR3 DNA: TGTGCCAGCAGCTTAGTTGCTAACACCGGGGAGCTGTTTTTT; CDR3 protein: CASSLVANTGELFF
V gene: TRBV7-8; J gene: TRBJ2-5; clone size: .; D gene: .; CDR3 DNA: TGTGCCAGCAGCTTTACTCGGCCCGGGGAAATCCAGACCCAGTACTTC; CDR3 protein: CASSFTRPGEIQTQYF
V gene: TRBV7-2; J gene: TRBJ2-7; clone size: few; D gene: TRBD2; CDR3 DNA: TGTGCCAGCAGCTTAGCCCCCCCCAGCGGGGGTTCCTACGAGCAGTACTTC; CDR3 protein: CASSLAPPSGGSYEQYF
V gene: TRBV15; J gene: TRBJ2-1; clone size: .; D gene: .; CDR3 DNA: TGTGCCACCAGCTCACAGCGTAACAATGAGCAGTTCTTC; CDR3 protein: CATSSQRNNEQFF
V gene: TRBV9; J gene: TRBJ2-7; clone size: few; D gene: .; CDR3 DNA: TGTGCCAGCAGCGTAGGGGCTAGATTTCACGAGCAGTACTTC; CDR3 protein: CASSVGARFHEQYF
V gene: TRBV6-5; J gene: TRBJ1-3; clone size: .; D gene: .; CDR3 DNA: TGTGCCAGCAGTTACGGGAACACCATATATTTT; CDR3 protein: CASSYGNTIYF
V gene: TRBV6-1; J gene: TRBJ1-4; clone size: .; D gene: .; CDR3 DNA: TGTGCCAGCAGTGAAGCGGATGACCTGACGTCGCGACTGTTTTTT; CDR3 protein: CASSEADDLTSRLFF
V gene: TRBV28; J gene: TRBJ2-7; clone size: .; D gene: TRBD2; CDR3 DNA: TGTGCCAGCAGTTTAGATAGGGCTAGCGGGAGTAAGGAGGAGCAGTACTTC; CDR3 protein: CASSLDRASGSKEEQYF
V gene: TRBV5-1; J gene: TRBJ2-5; clone size: .; D gene: TRBD1; CDR3 DNA: TGCGCCAGCAGCCTGGGACAGGGTGCGAGAGAGACCCAGTACTTC; CDR3 protein: CASSLGQGARETQYF
V gene: TRBV5-1; J gene: TRBJ1-1; clone size: medium-sized; D gene: .; CDR3 DNA: TGCGCCAGCGGCCCCCTACAGGGCTTGAACACTGAAGCTTTCTTT; CDR3 protein: CASGPLQGLNTEAFF
V gene: TRBV7-6; J gene: TRBJ1-3; clone size: .; D gene: TRBD1; CDR3 DNA: TGTGCCAGCAGCTGGGGGAGGACAGGCTTCTCTGGAAACACCATATATTTT; CDR3 protein: CASSWGRTGFSGNTIYF
V gene: TRBV27; J gene: TRBJ2-4; clone size: .; D gene: TRBD1; CDR3 DNA: TGTGCCAGCAGGCCAACAGGGGTCGTCAAAAACATTCAGTACTTC; CDR3 protein: CASRPTGVVKNIQYF
V gene: TRBV19; J gene: TRBJ2-1; clone size: .; D gene: TRBD2; CDR3 DNA: TGTGCCAGTAGTATAGATAGCGGGAGATCGAATGAGCAGTTCTTC; CDR3 protein: CASSIDSGRSNEQFF
V gene: TRBV6-1; J gene: TRBJ2-2; clone size: .; D gene: TRBD1; CDR3 DNA: TGTGCCAGCAGTGTCCCCGGGACAGGGGTCACCGGGGAGCTGTTTTTT; CDR3 protein: CASSVPGTGVTGELFF
V gene: TRBV15; J gene: TRBJ1-6; clone size: few; D gene: .; CDR3 DNA: TGTGCCACCAGCAGAGGACGTGATAATTCACCCCTCCACTTT; CDR3 protein: CATSRGRDNSPLHF
V gene: TRBV11-2; J gene: TRBJ2-7; clone size: .; D gene: .; CDR3 DNA: TGTGCCAGCAGCTTAAGTACAACCTACGAGCAGTACTTC; CDR3 protein: CASSLSTTYEQYF
V gene: TRBV7-3; J gene: TRBJ2-6; clone size: .; D gene: .; CDR3 DNA: TGTGCCAGCAGCACCCCCTGGGGGGCCAACGTCCTGACTTTC; CDR3 protein: CASSTPWGANVLTF
V gene: TRBV5-5; J gene: TRBJ1-1; clone size: .; D gene: .; CDR3 DNA: TGTGCCAGCAGCCCGGGGACGAACACTGAAGCTTTCTTT; CDR3 protein: CASSPGTNTEAFF
V gene: TRBV2; J gene: TRBJ2-2; clone size: .; D gene: .; CDR3 DNA: TGTGCCAGCAGTTCTCAGGCCGCCGGGGAGCTGTTTTTT; CDR3 protein: CASSSQAAGELFF
V gene: TRBV19; J gene: TRBJ2-7; clone size: .; D gene: TRBD1; CDR3 DNA: TGTGCCAGTAGTATAAGAGGGGGCTTGGAGCAGTACTTC; CDR3 protein: CASSIRGGLEQYF
V gene: TRBV9; J gene: TRBJ2-2; clone size: .; D gene: TRBD2; CDR3 DNA: TGTGCCAGCAGCGTAGGACTAGCGGGGAACACCGGGGAGCTGTTTTTT; CDR3 protein: CASSVGLAGNTGELFF
V gene: TRBV10-3; J gene: TRBJ1-5; clone size: few; D gene: TRBD1; CDR3 DNA: TGTGCCATCAGTGAGTCCTACAGGGGCTCTAATCAGCCCCAGCATTTT; CDR3 protein: CAISESYRGSNQPQHF
V gene: TRBV28; J gene: TRBJ1-6; clone size: .; D gene: TRBD1; CDR3 DNA: TGTGCCACCACACCCACAGGGGAAATTTATAATTCACCCCTCCACTTT; CDR3 protein: CATTPTGEIYNSPLHF
V gene: TRBV10-3; J gene: TRBJ1-2; clone size: .; D gene: TRBD1; CDR3 DNA: TGTGCCATCACCGAAGGCGCAGGGGGCGACGGCTACACCTTC; CDR3 protein: CAITEGAGGDGYTF
V gene: TRBV5-1; J gene: TRBJ2-7; clone size: .; D gene: TRBD1; CDR3 DNA: TGCGCCAGCAGCACGGGACAGGGAAGAGTCTACGAGCAGTACTTC; CDR3 protein: CASSTGQGRVYEQYF
V gene: TRBV7-6; J gene: TRBJ2-7; clone size: .; D gene: TRBD2; CDR3 DNA: TGTGCCAGCAGCTTAACGGGACTAGAATACGAGCAGTACTTC; CDR3 protein: CASSLTGLEYEQYF
V gene: TRBV12-5; J gene: TRBJ2-7; clone size: .; D gene: TRBD1; CDR3 DNA: TGTGCTAGGTGGGACAGGGGAGGAGACGAGCAGTACTTC; CDR3 protein: CARWDRGGDEQYF
V gene: TRBV7-9; J gene: TRBJ1-5; clone size: large; D gene: .; CDR3 DNA: TGTGCCAGCAGCTTCTTTGACAGTCCGACTCAGCCCCAGCATTTT; CDR3 protein: CASSFFDSPTQPQHF
V gene: TRBV9; J gene: TRBJ1-4; clone size: .; D gene: .; CDR3 DNA: TGTGCCAGCAGCGTAGGAGTGGGATATAATGAAAAACTGTTTTTT; CDR3 protein: CASSVGVGYNEKLFF
V gene: TRBV5-3; J gene: TRBJ2-5; clone size: .; D gene: .; CDR3 DNA: TGTGCCAGAAGCTTGCCCATCTGGGGGGCGGAAGAGACCCAGTACTTC; CDR3 protein: CARSLPIWGAEETQYF
V gene: TRBV11-2; J gene: TRBJ2-1; clone size: .; D gene: .; CDR3 DNA: TGTGCCAGCAGCTTATCGGAACTAGAGCAGTTCTTC; CDR3 protein: CASSLSELEQFF
V gene: TRBV7-2; J gene: TRBJ1-1; clone size: .; D gene: .; CDR3 DNA: TGTGCCAGCAGCTTAGCCCAGAACACTGAAGCTTTCTTT; CDR3 protein: CASSLAQNTEAFF